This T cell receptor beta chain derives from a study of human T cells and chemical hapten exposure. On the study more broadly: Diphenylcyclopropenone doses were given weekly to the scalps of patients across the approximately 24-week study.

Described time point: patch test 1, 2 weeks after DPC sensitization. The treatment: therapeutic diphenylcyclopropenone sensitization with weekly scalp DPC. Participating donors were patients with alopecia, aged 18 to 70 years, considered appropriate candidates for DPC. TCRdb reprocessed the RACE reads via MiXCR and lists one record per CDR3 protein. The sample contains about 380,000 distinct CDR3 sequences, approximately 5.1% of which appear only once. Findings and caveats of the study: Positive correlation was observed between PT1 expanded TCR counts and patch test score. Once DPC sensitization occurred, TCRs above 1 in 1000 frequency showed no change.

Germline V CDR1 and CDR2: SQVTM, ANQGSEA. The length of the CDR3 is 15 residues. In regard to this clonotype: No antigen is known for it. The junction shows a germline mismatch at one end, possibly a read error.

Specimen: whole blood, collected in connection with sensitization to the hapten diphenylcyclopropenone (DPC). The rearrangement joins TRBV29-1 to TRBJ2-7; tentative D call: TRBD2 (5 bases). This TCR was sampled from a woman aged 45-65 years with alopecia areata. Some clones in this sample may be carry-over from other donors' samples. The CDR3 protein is CSVVRRIDAHYEQHF. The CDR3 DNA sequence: TGCAGCGTGGTGAGGAGGATAGATGCGCACTACGAGCAGCACTTC.